The 16 T cell receptor beta chains in this list originate from one sample, sequenced in a study of human versus mouse CDR3 diversity and MHC coevolution. Repertoires were generated with immunoSEQ multiplex PCR, while TCRdb's copy carries only in-frame clones and drops some. The sample yields tens of thousands of clones, roughly 90% seen once. Sequencing input: naive CD4+ T cells from blood. Subset reported: CD45RO-negative CD62L-positive naive CD4 T cells. The receptors were sampled from a person between 25 and 70 years old in good health.

The rearrangement joins TRBV7-9 to TRBJ2-1; 8 bases are shared with TRBD2. The germline gives CDR1 SEHNR, CDR2 FQNEAQ (reference sequence). With V trimmed by 5 bases and J by 3 bases, 9 bases remained unmatched. The CDR3 runs 16 residues. This CDR3 is CASSPGSGRLYNEQFF. CDR3 in DNA: TGTGCCAGCAGCCCGGGGAGCGGGAGACTCTACAATGAGCAGTTCTTC. The full variable domain, its missing parts supplied by reference TRBV7-9 and TRBJ2-1, is DTGVSQNPRHKITKRGQNVTFRCDPISEHNRLYWYRQTLGQGPEFLTYFQNEAQLEKSRLLSDRFSAERPKGSFSTLEIQRTEQGDSAMYLCASSPGSGRLYNEQFFGPGTRLTVL.

The chain's CDR3 is CSVERQGMSEAFF. The CDR3 DNA is TGCAGCGTTGAACGACAGGGTATGAGTGAAGCTTTCTTT. The rearrangement links TRBV29-1 to TRBJ1-1; 7 positions agree with TRBD1. The V gene end was trimmed by 2 bases and the J gene end by 7 bases; junction bases not matched to a gene: 7. Germline V gene sequence: CDR1 SQVTM, CDR2 ANQGSEA. The CDR3 is 13 amino acids.

The CDR3 protein is CASSHHPGMSGGTGELFF. The CDR3 DNA reads as TGTGCCAGCAGCCATCACCCTGGCATGTCCGGGGGCACCGGGGAGCTGTTTTTT. This sequence joins TRBV4-2 and TRBJ2-2, with D possibly TRBD2 on 6 matching bases. This CDR3 region has 18 residues. V was clipped by 3 bases and J by 4 bases, with 21 bases between them. Germline V gives CDR1 LGHNA, CDR2 YNFKEQ.

The gene calls are TRBV28 and TRBJ1-5; D is perhaps TRBD1 (5 bases). In germline, CDR1 is MDHEN, CDR2 SYDVKM. V was pared by 6 bases and J by 7 bases, with 16 bases between. The CDR3 sequence is 14 residues long. CDR3 region: CASSQTGEWQPQHF. The CDR3 bases are TGTGCCAGCAGCCAAACGGGGGAATGGCAGCCCCAGCATTTT.

The chain recombines TRBV7-6 with TRBJ2-5, with D uncertain. Germline V gene lookup returns CDR1 SGHVS and CDR2 FNYEAQ. CDR3 length: 14 amino acids. The ends were cut back, 1 base at V and 1 base at J, with 7 bases in the middle. CDR3 residues: CASSLGSIQETQYF. DNA for the CDR3: TGTGCCAGCAGCTTAGGTTCAATCCAAGAGACCCAGTACTTC.

The sample holds one count of this clone. This chain connects TRBV7-6 to TRBJ2-1; 12 bases map to TRBD2. J lost 9 bases, V lost 4 bases, and 10 bases had no gene match. CDR1 and CDR2 (germline): SGHVS, FNYEAQ. The CDR3 sequence is 16 residues long. CDR3 coding DNA: TGTGCCAGCAGCTCATCTAGACTAGCGGGGGCGGGTGAGCAGTTCTTC. Residues: CASSSSRLAGAGEQFF.

The chain uses TRBV6-5 and TRBJ1-1; the D is unclear. The CDR3 has 14 residues. Germline CDR1 and CDR2: MNHEY and SVGAGI. Deletions cut 0 bases from V and 0 bases from J, with 5 bases between. CDR3 coding DNA: TGTGCCAGCAGTTACTCGCCAGTGAACACTGAAGCTTTCTTT. Protein sequence: CASSYSPVNTEAFF.

This sequence joins TRBV29-1 and TRBJ2-5; TRBD1 aligns across 11 bases. The CDR3 runs to 20 residues. V trimming: 4 bases; J trimming: 5 bases; junction bases outside the gene matches: 24. CDR1 SQVTM and CDR2 ANQGSEA come from the germline V gene. CDR3 nucleotide sequence: TGCAGCGTTGGGGGTAACCGGGACAGGGGGTGGTTGAGTGGGGTTGAGACCCAGTACTTC. As protein: CSVGGNRDRGWLSGVETQYF.

The J gene is TRBJ2-1, the V gene TRBV14, with D maybe TRBD2 (6 bases). The CDR3 sequence is 19 residues long. Germline V lookup: CDR1 SGHDN, CDR2 FVKESK. Trimming took off 6 bases at V and 0 bases at J, with 24 bases between the two ends. CDR3 coding DNA: TGTGCCAGCAGTCGGGACTGGCCCAATTACCCAATCTCCTACAATGAGCAGTTCTTC. Translated, it gives CASSRDWPNYPISYNEQFF.

The chain has TRBV10-2 and TRBJ2-1; 9 bases fit TRBD1. The CDR3 totals 17 residues. Germline loops: CDR1 WSHSY, CDR2 SAAADI. J was trimmed by 2 bases and V by 7 bases; bases with no gene match: 12. CDR3 sequence reads: CASTVEIWTGAYNEQFF. The CDR3 region has the DNA TGCGCCAGCACCGTCGAGATCTGGACAGGGGCCTACAATGAGCAGTTCTTC.

This CDR3 is CSARGAVPPTF. CDR3 DNA: TGCAGTGCTAGAGGGGCAGTCCCCCCTACCTTC. This rearrangement joins TRBV20-1 to TRBJ1-2; D is unresolved. Germline V gene data show CDR1 as DFQATT and CDR2 as SNEGSKA (reference sequence). The CDR3 has 11 amino acids. Trimming pared 1 base from V and 14 bases from J, leaving 14 bases between.

The CDR3 region is CASQKFAGTGRAEAFF. Here the CDR3 DNA reads TGTGCCAGCCAAAAATTTGCCGGGACAGGGAGGGCTGAAGCTTTCTTT. V is TRBV2 and J is TRBJ1-1; 9 bases fit TRBD1. V shed 8 bases, J shed 6 bases, and the junction held 16 bases outside the gene matches. The CDR3 sequence is 16 residues long. Germline V gene lookup returns CDR1 SNHLY and CDR2 FYNNEI.

The rearrangement joins TRBV6-6 to TRBJ1-1, with D perhaps TRBD1 (5 bases). V was cut by 0 bases and J by 4 bases, with 15 bases left in between. From germline, CDR1 is MNHNY and CDR2 SVGAGI (reference sequence). The CDR3 is 16 residues long. The CDR3 is CASSYSPGRGPTEAFF. CDR3 nucleotides: TGTGCCAGCAGTTACTCACCCGGGAGGGGTCCCACTGAAGCTTTCTTT.

The gene calls are TRBV5-1 and TRBJ1-1; D perhaps matches TRBD1 (6 bases). This CDR3 has 15 amino acids. Germline V gene sequence: CDR1 SGHRS, CDR2 YFSETQ. V was trimmed by 5 bases and J by 3 bases, leaving 17 bases between them. CDR3 amino acids: CASSLPAGEYTEAFF. CDR3 in DNA: TGCGCCAGCAGTTTACCTGCAGGGGAGTACACTGAAGCTTTCTTT.

This rearrangement joins TRBV29-1 to TRBJ2-2; D possibly corresponds to TRBD2 (6 bases). The germline gives CDR1 SQVTM, CDR2 ANQGSEA. V was clipped by 3 bases and J by 4 bases, with 18 bases between them. The CDR3 runs to 16 residues. CDR3 sequence (DNA): TGCAGCGTTGACCTGGGACCTCGGGGGACCACCGGGGAGCTGTTTTTT. It is translated as CSVDLGPRGTTGELFF.

The chain uses TRBV5-4 and TRBJ2-3; weak D call: TRBD2 (7 bases). Germline CDR1 SGHNT, CDR2 YYREEE (reference sequence). The CDR3 has 14 residues. V was pared by 4 bases and J by 4 bases, with 13 bases between. For the CDR3, the DNA is TGTGCCAGCAGCCAGCCGGGGGGCCCAGATACGCAGTATTTT. The encoded protein is CASSQPGGPDTQYF.